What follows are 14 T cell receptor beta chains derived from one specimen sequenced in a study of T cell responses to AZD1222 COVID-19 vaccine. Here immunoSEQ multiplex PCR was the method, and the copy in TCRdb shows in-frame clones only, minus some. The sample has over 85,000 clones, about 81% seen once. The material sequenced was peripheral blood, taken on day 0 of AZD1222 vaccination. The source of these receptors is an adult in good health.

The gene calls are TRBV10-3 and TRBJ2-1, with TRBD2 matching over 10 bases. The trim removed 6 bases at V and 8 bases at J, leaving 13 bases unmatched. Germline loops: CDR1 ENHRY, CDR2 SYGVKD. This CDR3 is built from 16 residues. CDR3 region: CAIRLRELAGEDEQFF. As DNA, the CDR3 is TGTGCCATCAGGCTTCGCGAGCTAGCGGGGGAAGATGAGCAGTTCTTC.

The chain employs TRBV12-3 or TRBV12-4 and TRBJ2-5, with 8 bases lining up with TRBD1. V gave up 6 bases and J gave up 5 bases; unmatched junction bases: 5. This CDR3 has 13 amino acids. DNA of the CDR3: TGTGCCAGCAGCCACGACAGGGGCGAGACCCAGTACTTC. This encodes CASSHDRGETQYF.

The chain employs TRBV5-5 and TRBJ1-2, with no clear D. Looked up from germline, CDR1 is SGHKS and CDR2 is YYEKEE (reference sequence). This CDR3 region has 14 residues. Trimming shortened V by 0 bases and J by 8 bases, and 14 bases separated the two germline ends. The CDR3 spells CASSLDTSPRGYTF. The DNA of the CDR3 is TGTGCCAGCAGCTTGGACACTTCCCCGCGGGGCTACACCTTC.

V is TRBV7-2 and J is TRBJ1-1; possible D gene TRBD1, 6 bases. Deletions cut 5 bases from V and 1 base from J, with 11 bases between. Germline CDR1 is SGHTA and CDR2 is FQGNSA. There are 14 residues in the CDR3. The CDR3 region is CASSPQGGNTEAFF. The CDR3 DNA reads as TGTGCCAGCAGCCCCCAAGGGGGGAACACTGAAGCTTTCTTT.

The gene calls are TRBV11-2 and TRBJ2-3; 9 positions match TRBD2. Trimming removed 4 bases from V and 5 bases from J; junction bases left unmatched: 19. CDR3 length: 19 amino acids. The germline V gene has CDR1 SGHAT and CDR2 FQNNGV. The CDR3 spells CASSSNSGAGGGGEDTQYF. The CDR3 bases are TGTGCCAGCAGCTCTAACTCCGGAGCGGGGGGAGGAGGAGAAGATACGCAGTATTTT.

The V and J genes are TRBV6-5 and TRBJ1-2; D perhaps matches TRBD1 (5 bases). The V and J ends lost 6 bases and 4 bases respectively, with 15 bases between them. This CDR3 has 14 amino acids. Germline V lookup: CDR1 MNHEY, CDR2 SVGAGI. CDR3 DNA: TGTGCCAGCAGGCCCGGACATGGATTCTATGGCTACACCTTC. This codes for CASRPGHGFYGYTF.

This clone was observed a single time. The CDR3 DNA reads TGCGCCAGCAGCTCCGGGGGGGTTACCGGGGAGCTGTTTTTT. Translation: CASSSGGVTGELFF. This chain uses TRBV5-1 with TRBJ2-2; 8 bases agree with TRBD2. Germline V gene sequence: CDR1 SGHRS, CDR2 YFSETQ. The CDR3 contains 14 residues. J lost 5 bases, V lost 3 bases, and 3 bases had no gene match.

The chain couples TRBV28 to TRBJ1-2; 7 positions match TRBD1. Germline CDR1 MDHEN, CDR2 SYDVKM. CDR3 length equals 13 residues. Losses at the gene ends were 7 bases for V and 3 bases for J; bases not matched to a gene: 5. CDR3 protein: CASNRQGDYGYTF. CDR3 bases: TGTGCCAGCAACCGACAGGGAGACTATGGCTACACCTTC.

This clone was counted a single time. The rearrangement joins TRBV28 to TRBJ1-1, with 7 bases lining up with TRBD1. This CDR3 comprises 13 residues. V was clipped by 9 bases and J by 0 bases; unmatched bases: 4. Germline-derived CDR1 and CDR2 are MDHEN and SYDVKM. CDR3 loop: CASWTGMNTEAFF. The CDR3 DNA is TGTGCCAGTTGGACAGGAATGAACACTGAAGCTTTCTTT.

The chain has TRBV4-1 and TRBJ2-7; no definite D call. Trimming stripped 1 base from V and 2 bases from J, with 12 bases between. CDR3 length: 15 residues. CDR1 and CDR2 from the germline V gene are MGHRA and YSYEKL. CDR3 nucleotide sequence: TGCGCCAGCAGCCAAGGTCCGGGTTTAACCTACGAGCAGTACTTC. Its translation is CASSQGPGLTYEQYF.

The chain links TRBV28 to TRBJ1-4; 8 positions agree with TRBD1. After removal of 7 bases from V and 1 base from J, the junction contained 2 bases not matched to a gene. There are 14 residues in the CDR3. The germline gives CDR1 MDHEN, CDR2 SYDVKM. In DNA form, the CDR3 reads TGTGCCAGCATCACAGGGGGAACTAATGAAAAACTGTTTTTT. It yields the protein CASITGGTNEKLFF.

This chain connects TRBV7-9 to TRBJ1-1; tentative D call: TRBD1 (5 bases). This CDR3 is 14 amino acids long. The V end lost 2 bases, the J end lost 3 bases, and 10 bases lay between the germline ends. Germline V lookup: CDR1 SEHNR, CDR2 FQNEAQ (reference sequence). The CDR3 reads CASSLQGGDTEAFF. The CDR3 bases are TGTGCCAGCAGCTTACAGGGAGGGGACACTGAAGCTTTCTTT. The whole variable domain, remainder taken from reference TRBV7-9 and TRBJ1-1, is DTGVSQNPRHKITKRGQNVTFRCDPISEHNRLYWYRQTLGQGPEFLTYFQNEAQLEKSRLLSDRFSAERPKGSFSTLEIQRTEQGDSAMYLCASSLQGGDTEAFFGQGTRLTVV.

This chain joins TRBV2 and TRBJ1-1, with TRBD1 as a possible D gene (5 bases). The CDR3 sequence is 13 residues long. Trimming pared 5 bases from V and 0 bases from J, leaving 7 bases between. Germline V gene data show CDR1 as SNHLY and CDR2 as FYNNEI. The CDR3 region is CASSLTVNTEAFF. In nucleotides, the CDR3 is TGTGCCAGCAGTCTGACAGTGAACACTGAAGCTTTCTTT.

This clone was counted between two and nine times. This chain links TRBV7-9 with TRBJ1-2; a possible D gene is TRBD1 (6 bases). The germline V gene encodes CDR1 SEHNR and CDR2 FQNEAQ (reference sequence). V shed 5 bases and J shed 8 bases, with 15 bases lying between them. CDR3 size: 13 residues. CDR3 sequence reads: CASSRDRFEGYTF. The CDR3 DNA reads TGTGCCAGCAGCAGAGACAGGTTTGAGGGCTACACCTTC.